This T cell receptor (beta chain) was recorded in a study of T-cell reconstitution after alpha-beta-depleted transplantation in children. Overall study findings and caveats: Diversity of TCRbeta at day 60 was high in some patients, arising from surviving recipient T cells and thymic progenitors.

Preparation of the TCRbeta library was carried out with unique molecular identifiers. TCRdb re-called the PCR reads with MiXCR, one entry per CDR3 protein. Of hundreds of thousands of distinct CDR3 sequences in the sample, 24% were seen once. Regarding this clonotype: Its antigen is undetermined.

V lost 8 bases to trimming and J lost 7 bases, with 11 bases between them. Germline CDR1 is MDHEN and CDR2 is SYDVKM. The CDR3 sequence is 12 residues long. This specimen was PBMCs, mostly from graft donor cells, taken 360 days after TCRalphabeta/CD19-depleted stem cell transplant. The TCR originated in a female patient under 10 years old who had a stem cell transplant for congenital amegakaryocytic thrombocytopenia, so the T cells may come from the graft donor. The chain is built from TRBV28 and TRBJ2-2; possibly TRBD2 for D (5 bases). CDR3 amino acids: CASVTSGGELFF. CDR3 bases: TGTGCCAGCGTTACTAGTGGCGGGGAGCTGTTTTTT. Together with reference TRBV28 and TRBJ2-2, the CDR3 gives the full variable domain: DVKVTQSSRYLVKRTGEKVFLECVQDMDHENMFWYRQDPGLGLRLIYFSYDVKMKEKGDIPEGYSVSREKKERFSLILESASTNQTSMYLCASVTSGGELFFGEGSRLTVL.